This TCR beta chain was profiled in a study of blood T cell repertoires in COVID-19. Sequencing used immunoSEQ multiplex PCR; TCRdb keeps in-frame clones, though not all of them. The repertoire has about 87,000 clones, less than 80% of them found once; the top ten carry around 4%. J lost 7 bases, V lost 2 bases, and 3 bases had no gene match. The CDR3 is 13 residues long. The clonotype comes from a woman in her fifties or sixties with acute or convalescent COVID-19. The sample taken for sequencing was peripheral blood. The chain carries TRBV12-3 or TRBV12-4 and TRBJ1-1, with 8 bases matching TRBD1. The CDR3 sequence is CASSLQGASEAFF. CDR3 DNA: TGTGCCAGCAGTTTACAGGGGGCTAGTGAAGCTTTCTTT.